Reported below is one T cell receptor beta chain. Germline CDR1 reads MDHEN; CDR2 reads SYDVKM. The CDR3 extends over 16 amino acids. V dropped 4 bases and J dropped 3; count of bases not matched to a gene: 10. This specimen belongs to a study of cytomegalovirus exposure and HLA in healthy donors. Researchers ran the PCR with 60 Vbeta and 13 Jbeta primers. Clones were sequenced by immunoSEQ multiplex PCR, and TCRdb holds only the in-frame ones, with some missing. The sample lists 50,000 to 65,000 clones, more than 70% seen once, with 5.4% in the top ten. This chain uses TRBV28 with TRBJ1-1, with 8 bases that match TRBD1. Sequencing input: PBMCs. This TCR was sampled from a woman under 40 in good health and CMV-seronegative. The CDR3: CASSSGGHPDDTEAFF. CDR3 bases: TGTGCCAGCAGTTCAGGGGGCCACCCCGATGACACTGAAGCTTTCTTT.